This TCR beta chain was profiled in a study of control samples from healthy donors and cancer patients. The protocol was immunoSEQ multiplex PCR, while the TCRdb copy is restricted to in-frame clones and leaves out a portion. Of 100,000 to 150,000 clones detected, around 90% appear once; the ten largest clones hold 2% to 2.5%. J lost 2 bases, V lost 6 bases, and 6 bases had no gene match. Germline-derived CDR1 and CDR2 are MDHEN and SYDVKM. This CDR3 comprises 14 residues. The chain links TRBV28 to TRBJ1-1, with 7 bases identical to TRBD1. This TCR derives from a man aged 18 to 30 in good health. The sequencing input was blood. In nucleotides, the CDR3 is TGTGCCAGCAGCGAGACAGGGTTTAACACTGAAGCTTTCTTT. Its protein product is CASSETGFNTEAFF.